The source of this TCR beta chain is a study of graft-versus-host responses after intestinal transplantation. About the research overall: Multivisceral, liver-intestinal, or isolated intestinal transplants were performed in recipients.

Concerning this clone itself: Its specificity is not known.

The method was immunoSEQ multiplex PCR; TCRdb's version includes in-frame clones alone and lacks a portion of them. The table lists 85,000 to 100,000 clones, under 95% of them singletons. Germline CDR1 reads SGHRS; CDR2 reads YFSETQ. Trimming took off 4 bases at V and 2 bases at J, with 13 bases between the two ends. The CDR3 spans 14 residues. The chain joins TRBV5-1 to TRBJ2-7; D perhaps matches TRBD1 (7 bases). The origin of this receptor is a human donor who was the organ donor for an intestinal transplant. The specimen comprised unstimulated CD8+ T cells sorted from spleen or lymph node cells, sampled before transplant. In DNA, the CDR3 is TGCGCCAGCAGCCCCAGGGGGGTAACCTACGAGCAGTACTTC. Amino acid sequence: CASSPRGVTYEQYF.